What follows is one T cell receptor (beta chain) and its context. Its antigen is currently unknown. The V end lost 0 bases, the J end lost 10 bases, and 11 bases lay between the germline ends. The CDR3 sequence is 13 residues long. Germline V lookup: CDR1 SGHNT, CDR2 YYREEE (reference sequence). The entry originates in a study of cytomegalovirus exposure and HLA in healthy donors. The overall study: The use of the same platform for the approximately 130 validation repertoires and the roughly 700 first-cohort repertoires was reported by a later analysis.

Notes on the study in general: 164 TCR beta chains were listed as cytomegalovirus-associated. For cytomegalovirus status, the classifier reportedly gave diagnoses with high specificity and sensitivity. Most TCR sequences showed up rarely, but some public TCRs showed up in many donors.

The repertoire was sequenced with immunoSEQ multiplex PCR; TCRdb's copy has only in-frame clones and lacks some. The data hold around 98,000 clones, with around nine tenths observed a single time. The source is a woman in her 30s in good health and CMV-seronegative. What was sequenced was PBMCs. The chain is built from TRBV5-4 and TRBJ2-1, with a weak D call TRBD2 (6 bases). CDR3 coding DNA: TGTGCCAGCAGCTTGGCCGGGGCGGGGGAGCAGTTCTTC. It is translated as CASSLAGAGEQFF.